What follows are 32 T cell receptor beta chains derived from one specimen sequenced in a study of shared clonotypes between healthy human individuals. TCRdb's table, derived via immunoSEQ multiplex PCR, lists solely in-frame clones and lacks some. The sample consists of approximately 2.3 million clones, 85% to 95% of them appearing once. The sequenced sample consisted of naive CD4+ T cells from PBMCs. Specified subset: CD45RA+ positively selected. Receptor source: a man between 18 and 35 years old in good health. Some clones in this sample may be carry-over from other donors' samples.

The V and J genes are TRBV28 and TRBJ1-3; TRBD1 aligns across 8 bases. The CDR3 sequence is 15 residues long. Germline V CDR1 and CDR2: MDHEN, SYDVKM. V trimming: 8 bases; J trimming: 3 bases; junction bases outside the gene matches: 9. The CDR3 nucleotides read TGTGCCAGCTTTCCAGGGGGCGCATTTGGAAACACCATATATTTT. Its translation is CASFPGGAFGNTIYF. Variable domain in full (rest from reference TRBV28 and TRBJ1-3): DVKVTQSSRYLVKRTGEKVFLECVQDMDHENMFWYRQDPGLGLRLIYFSYDVKMKEKGDIPEGYSVSREKKERFSLILESASTNQTSMYLCASFPGGAFGNTIYFGEGSWLTVV.

This clone was recorded once. V gene TRBV4-2 combines with J gene TRBJ2-1; no reliable D call. V shed 3 bases and J shed 0 bases, with 9 bases lying between them. Per the germline V gene, CDR1 is LGHNA and CDR2 is YNFKEQ. There are 15 residues in the CDR3. In DNA, the CDR3 is TGTGCCAGCAGCCACACCGAGAGCTCCTACAATGAGCAGTTCTTC. Its translation: CASSHTESSYNEQFF.

The chain links TRBV7-3 to TRBJ1-5; 8 bases match TRBD1. Per the germline V gene, CDR1 is SGHTA and CDR2 is FQGTGA. Unmatched junction bases numbered 5, after V lost 3 bases and J lost 4 bases. The CDR3 runs 15 residues. This CDR3 is CASSFPDRGNQPQHF. In nucleotides, the CDR3 is TGTGCCAGCAGCTTTCCTGACAGGGGAAATCAGCCCCAGCATTTT.

The rearrangement joins TRBV6-5 to TRBJ1-1; D is unclear. The CDR3 contains 15 residues. Germline CDR1 and CDR2: MNHEY and SVGAGI. V shed 7 bases and J shed 4 bases, with 19 bases lying between them. The CDR3 sequence is CASNSHVGVGTEAFF. The CDR3, as DNA: TGTGCCAGCAATTCCCACGTCGGGGTAGGCACTGAAGCTTTCTTT.

The CDR3 region has the DNA TGTGCCATCAGTGAGGTGAGGACAGGGTTGCCTGAGCAGTTCTTC. Encoded protein: CAISEVRTGLPEQFF. This chain connects TRBV10-3 to TRBJ2-1; 8 bases are a match to TRBD1. Germline CDR1 ENHRY, CDR2 SYGVKD. The CDR3 has 15 residues. Losses at the gene ends were 2 bases for V and 9 bases for J; bases not matched to a gene: 9.

The V and J genes are TRBV9 and TRBJ2-4; 7 bases are shared with TRBD1. The CDR3 is 15 amino acids. From germline, CDR1 is SGDLS and CDR2 YYNGEE. The trim removed 3 bases at V and 10 bases at J, leaving 13 bases unmatched. The CDR3 region is CASSDSGGTLSIQYF. CDR3 nucleotide sequence: TGTGCCAGCAGCGATTCAGGGGGAACTTTGAGTATTCAGTACTTC.

About this clone itself: This sample includes further DNA sequences coding for the same CDR3. The chain links TRBV20-1 to TRBJ1-2, with unresolved D. The germline gives CDR1 DFQATT, CDR2 SNEGSKA (reference sequence). The CDR3 consists of 11 residues. V shed 6 bases and J shed 1 base, with 6 bases lying between them. The CDR3 sequence: CSATDNYGYTF. DNA for the CDR3: TGCAGTGCCACAGATAACTATGGCTACACCTTC.

V usage is TRBV6-1 and J usage is TRBJ2-7; D is uncertain. The CDR3 is 12 amino acids. V gave up 1 base and J gave up 6 bases, with 7 bases separating them. Germline-derived CDR1 and CDR2 are MNHNS and SASEGT. In DNA form, the CDR3 reads TGTGCCAGCAGTGAAGTCGTTGCCGAGCAGTACTTC. It specifies CASSEVVAEQYF.

The chain has TRBV11-1 and TRBJ2-2; the match to TRBD2 covers 12 bases. There are 18 residues in the CDR3. Looked up from germline, CDR1 is SGHAT and CDR2 is FQDESV (reference sequence). Trimming took 6 bases from V and 0 from J; bases not matched to a gene: 8. The CDR3 reads CASRRTSGRPPNTGELFF. The CDR3 DNA reads TGTGCCAGCAGACGTACTAGCGGGAGGCCTCCGAACACCGGGGAGCTGTTTTTT.

Worth noting for this clone: Other DNA sequences from this sample encode an identical CDR3 as well. The V and J genes are TRBV29-1 and TRBJ2-2; D may correspond to TRBD1 or TRBD2 (6 bases each). V was trimmed by 4 bases and J by 8 bases, leaving 8 bases between them. The CDR3 extends over 11 amino acids. Looked up from germline, CDR1 is SQVTM and CDR2 is ANQGSEA. CDR3 protein: CSVGGTGELFF. The CDR3 region has the DNA TGCAGCGTTGGCGGGACAGGGGAGCTGTTTTTT.

The chain combines TRBV7-3 with TRBJ2-1; 7 bases agree with TRBD2. The germline V gene encodes CDR1 SGHTA and CDR2 FQGTGA. V was pared by 5 bases and J by 5 bases, with 3 bases of the junction left unmatched. CDR3 length: 13 residues. The chain's CDR3 is CASSPSGNNEQFF. CDR3 in DNA: TGTGCCAGCAGCCCCAGCGGGAACAATGAGCAGTTCTTC.

This chain links TRBV29-1 with TRBJ2-1; 8 bases align to TRBD2. Germline-derived CDR1 and CDR2 are SQVTM and ANQGSEA. V lost 7 bases to trimming and J lost 8 bases; unmatched junction nucleotides: 7. CDR3 length: 12 amino acids. DNA for the CDR3: TGCAGCGGGGGACTAGTTATCCATGAGCAGTTCTTC. It yields the protein CSGGLVIHEQFF.

V is TRBV18 and J is TRBJ2-7; TRBD2 agrees at 8 bases. CDR1 is KGHSH and CDR2 is LQKENI in the germline V gene. The V and J ends lost 5 bases and 4 bases, in that order; junction bases with no gene match: 10. CDR3 length: 15 residues. Here the CDR3 DNA reads TGTGCCAGCTCATTGAAAACGGGAGGGTTATACGAGCAGTACTTC. This gives the protein CASSLKTGGLYEQYF.

The genes are TRBV5-1 and TRBJ2-2; 8 bases agree with TRBD2. V gave up 1 base and J gave up 8 bases; unmatched junction bases: 4. This CDR3 has 14 amino acids. Germline CDR1 SGHRS, CDR2 YFSETQ. The CDR3 region is CASSLLAGIGELFF. CDR3 sequence (DNA): TGCGCCAGCAGCTTGCTAGCGGGTATAGGGGAGCTGTTTTTT.

This clone was found once. The gene calls are TRBV6-1 and TRBJ1-3; 8 nucleotides match TRBD1. The ends lost 3 bases at V and 0 bases at J; junction bases unmatched: 7. Germline V gene lookup returns CDR1 MNHNS and CDR2 SASEGT. The CDR3 consists of 17 residues. CDR3 coding DNA: TGTGCCAGCAGTGAGACAGGGGTCCCGATCTCTGGAAACACCATATATTTT. Amino acid sequence: CASSETGVPISGNTIYF.

The chain carries TRBV25-1 and TRBJ1-2, with a tentative D call TRBD1 (5 bases). The CDR3 loop spans 13 amino acids. V shed 5 bases and J shed 4 bases, with 11 bases lying between them. CDR1 MGHDK and CDR2 SYGVNS come from the germline V gene. CDR3 region: CASSSGTSYGYTF. The CDR3 bases are TGTGCCAGCAGTTCGGGGACCAGCTATGGCTACACCTTC.

The chain carries TRBV27 and TRBJ1-1, with a tentative D call TRBD1 (5 bases). The CDR3 runs to 16 residues. CDR1 is MNHEY, CDR2 SMNVEV, per germline (reference sequence). Trimming removed 2 bases from V and 5 bases from J, with 18 bases in between. CDR3 in DNA: TGTGCCAGCAGTTTAGTTATCGGGGGTAGTGTGACTGAAGCTTTCTTT. This codes for CASSLVIGGSVTEAFF.

The chain is built from TRBV6-5 and TRBJ2-5; D assignment may be TRBD1 or TRBD2 (5 bases each). There are 9 residues in the CDR3. Trimming shortened V by 8 bases and J by 7 bases, and 5 bases separated the two germline ends. Per the germline V gene, CDR1 is MNHEY and CDR2 is SVGAGI. The CDR3 is CASGGTQYF. The CDR3, as DNA: TGTGCCAGCGGGGGGACCCAGTACTTC.

The rearrangement joins TRBV28 to TRBJ2-7, with TRBD2 matching 9 bases. Germline CDR1 MDHEN, CDR2 SYDVKM. V gave up 6 bases and J gave up 0 bases; unmatched junction bases: 9. The CDR3 covers 16 residues. The CDR3 DNA sequence: TGTGCCAGCAGCGGCGGGGGGGTAAGACTCTCCTACGAGCAGTACTTC. Its translation: CASSGGGVRLSYEQYF.

This clone was counted a single time. The rearrangement joins TRBV2 to TRBJ2-2, with D perhaps being TRBD1 or TRBD2 (5 bases each). This CDR3 has 15 residues. Germline assignment: CDR1 SNHLY and CDR2 FYNNEI. The ends were cut back, 7 bases at V and 6 bases at J, with 18 bases in the middle. CDR3 in amino acids: CASISGPLIAGELFF. CDR3 nucleotide sequence: TGTGCCAGCATTTCGGGGCCCCTTATCGCCGGGGAGCTGTTTTTT.

The chain combines TRBV9 with TRBJ1-2, with TRBD1 matching over 11 bases. The CDR3 length is 16 residues. Germline V CDR1 and CDR2: SGDLS, YYNGEE. The V segment lost 5 bases and the J segment 4 bases; nucleotides outside the gene matches: 10. CDR3 loop: CASRGQGAATSYGYTF. The CDR3 bases are TGTGCCAGCAGAGGACAGGGGGCTGCTACCTCCTATGGCTACACCTTC.

V usage is TRBV7-3 and J usage is TRBJ2-1; tentatively, D is TRBD2 (7 bases). The V end was cut by 3 bases, the J end by 4 bases, with 13 bases between. CDR3 length: 15 amino acids. Germline CDR1 SGHTA, CDR2 FQGTGA. CDR3 region: CASSFTGGIYNEQFF. CDR3 DNA: TGTGCCAGCAGCTTCACGGGGGGCATTTACAATGAGCAGTTCTTC.

The rearrangement links TRBV18 to TRBJ1-5, with D possibly TRBD1 on 6 matching bases. The CDR3 is 13 amino acids. The V end lost 10 bases, the J end lost 5 bases, and 15 bases lay between the germline ends. Looked up from germline, CDR1 is KGHSH and CDR2 is LQKENI. The CDR3: CATTAGGDQPQHF. CDR3 DNA sequence: TGTGCCACCACCGCGGGGGGCGATCAGCCCCAGCATTTT.

This clone was detected once. V usage is TRBV7-7 and J usage is TRBJ2-5, with D possibly being TRBD2 (6 bases). CDR3 length: 14 residues. Trimming removed 9 bases at V and 2 bases at J, with 16 bases between. The germline V gene has CDR1 SSHAT and CDR2 FNYEAQ (reference sequence). CDR3 region: CARPPGAEQETQYF. The CDR3 bases are TGTGCCAGGCCCCCGGGAGCGGAACAAGAGACCCAGTACTTC.

The CDR3 sequence is CSASYNYGYTF. CDR3 DNA sequence: TGCAGTGCTAGTTATAACTATGGCTACACCTTC. This sequence joins TRBV20-1 and TRBJ1-2; no firm D call. There are 11 residues in the CDR3. CDR1 and CDR2 from the germline V gene are DFQATT and SNEGSKA (reference sequence). V lost 3 bases, J lost 1 base, and 3 bases lay in between.

The CDR3 protein is CASSDGTGKLFF. For the CDR3, the DNA is TGTGCCAGCAGTGATGGGACAGGGAAACTGTTTTTT. V and J are TRBV6-1 and TRBJ1-4; TRBD1 matches 9 bases. Germline V lookup: CDR1 MNHNS, CDR2 SASEGT. The CDR3 length is 12 residues. V was clipped by 3 bases and J by 11 bases; unmatched bases: 1.

The V gene is TRBV30, the J gene TRBJ2-1, with TRBD1 matching 7 bases. J was trimmed by 5 bases and V by 3 bases; bases with no gene match: 13. Per the germline V gene, CDR1 is GTSNPN and CDR2 is SVGIG (reference sequence). This CDR3 contains 16 residues. The CDR3 DNA sequence: TGTGCCTGGAGCAAACTCACAGGGGTTGTGAACAATGAGCAGTTCTTC. Translating gives CAWSKLTGVVNNEQFF.

A word on this clone: Distinct nucleotide sequences in the sample also encode this CDR3. V and J are TRBV18 and TRBJ2-2, with 13 bases aligning to TRBD2. Germline V gene sequence: CDR1 KGHSH, CDR2 LQKENI. V trimming: 2 bases; J trimming: 5 bases; junction bases outside the gene matches: 2. The CDR3 extends over 16 amino acids. CDR3 region: CASSPGLAGATGELFF. In DNA, the CDR3 is TGTGCCAGCTCACCAGGACTAGCGGGAGCAACCGGGGAGCTGTTTTTT.

This clone was seen a few times. The rearrangement uses TRBV11-2 and TRBJ1-5; no reliable D call. V was clipped by 0 bases and J by 4 bases, with 10 bases between them. CDR1 is SGHAT and CDR2 is FQNNGV in the germline V gene. The CDR3 covers 15 residues. The CDR3 DNA reads TGTGCCAGCAGCTTAGAGCGACATCCGAATCAGCCCCAGCATTTT. Protein: CASSLERHPNQPQHF.

CDR3 loop: CASGWGPNQPQHF. CDR3 bases: TGTGCCAGCGGGTGGGGTCCTAATCAGCCCCAGCATTTT. The chain uses TRBV6-6 and TRBJ1-5; D gene ambiguous. The CDR3 has 13 residues. V lost 8 bases and J lost 4, with 12 bases in between. Germline V gene data show CDR1 as MNHNY and CDR2 as SVGAGI (reference sequence).

The chain employs TRBV28 and TRBJ1-5; 9 nucleotides line up with TRBD1. The CDR3 is 15 residues long. Germline V CDR1 and CDR2: MDHEN, SYDVKM. Trimming at V came to 8 bases and at J to 2 bases, leaving 7 bases not matched to a gene. CDR3 coding DNA: TGTGCCAGCCTCATGGGACAGGGCGGCAATCAGCCCCAGCATTTT. Translated: CASLMGQGGNQPQHF.

On this clone itself: The sample holds other DNA sequences that translate to the same CDR3. The chain links TRBV12-5 to TRBJ2-6, with unresolved D. Trimming left V 3 bases short and J 2 bases short, with 2 bases between. This CDR3 region has 13 residues. CDR1 is LGHNT, CDR2 FRNRAP, per germline. CDR3 coding DNA: TGTGCTAGTGGTTTAACTGGGGCCAACGTCCTGACTTTC. Translation: CASGLTGANVLTF.